The 15 T cell receptor beta chains below all came from one sample that was sequenced in a study of identical twins. TCRdb re-derived calls from the 5' RACE reads in MiXCR, one entry per CDR3 protein. The repertoire holds about 700,000 distinct CDR3 sequences, with approximately 6.1% as singletons. The sequencing input was naive T cells sorted from blood. All receptors come from a man aged 18 to 35 in good health.

This clonotype was observed many times. The rearrangement links TRBV12-5 to TRBJ2-5, with no clear D. Trimming cost V 5 bases and J 5 bases, with 12 bases left between them. The CDR3 consists of 13 residues. Germline values: CDR1 LGHNT, CDR2 FRNRAP. CDR3 in amino acids: CASGDLGWETQYF. CDR3 DNA sequence: TGTGCTAGTGGTGACCTCGGGTGGGAGACCCAGTACTTC.

This clonotype was observed many times. The J gene is TRBJ2-6, the V gene TRBV6-5, with D perhaps TRBD1 (7 bases). The CDR3 is 18 residues long. Between the trimmed V and J ends, which lost 2 bases and 0 bases, there was a span of 14 bases. CDR1 MNHEY and CDR2 SVGAGI come from the germline V gene. CDR3 loop: CASSYRGGGYSGANVLTF. The CDR3 DNA is TGTGCCAGCAGTTACCGTGGAGGGGGCTACTCTGGGGCCAACGTCCTGACTTTC.

Many counts were recorded for this clonotype. The chain combines TRBV13 with TRBJ2-5; D gene ambiguous. Trimming stripped 5 bases from V and 7 bases from J, with 17 bases between. Germline CDR1 reads PRHDT; CDR2 reads FYEKMQ (reference sequence). The CDR3 consists of 14 residues. CDR3 coding DNA: TGTGCCAGCAGCCCAGAGAAAAGGGAAGGGACCCAGTACTTC. Residues: CASSPEKREGTQYF. The full variable domain, in which reference TRBV13 and TRBJ2-5 provide the parts outside the CDR3, is AAGVIQSPRHLIKEKRETATLKCYPIPRHDTVYWYQQGPGQDPQFLISFYEKMQSDKGSIPDRFSAQQFSDYHSELNMSSLELGDSALYFCASSPEKREGTQYFGPGTRLLVL.

At least ten counts were recorded for this clonotype. This chain links TRBV20-1 with TRBJ2-1, with 9 bases aligning to TRBD2. The CDR3 extends over 15 amino acids. With 5 bases clipped from V and 6 bases from J, the junction kept 11 bases outside the gene matches. From germline, CDR1 is DFQATT and CDR2 SNEGSKA (reference sequence). Here the CDR3 DNA reads TGCAGTGCTCAACAGGCGGGAGGGCCTTTCAATGAGCAGTTCTTC. Amino acids: CSAQQAGGPFNEQFF.

Ten or more counts support this clonotype. This chain links TRBV15 with TRBJ1-6; no clear D. CDR3 size: 14 residues. Trimming removed 3 bases at V and 3 bases at J, with 6 bases between. Germline lookup yields CDR1 LNHNV and CDR2 YYDKDF (reference sequence). CDR3 bases: TGTGCCACCAGCAGGGGATTCTATAATTCACCCCTCCACTTT. This translates into CATSRGFYNSPLHF.

This clonotype has only a few counts. The rearrangement joins TRBV7-9 to TRBJ2-7; TRBD2 matches 9 bases. Germline V gives CDR1 SEHNR, CDR2 FQNEAQ (reference sequence). There are 17 residues in the CDR3. V was clipped by 4 bases and J by 5 bases; unmatched bases: 15. The DNA of the CDR3 is TGTGCCAGCAGCTCCAGAGAGTTTAGCGGGGGAGAAGACGAGCAGTACTTC. Translation gives CASSSREFSGGEDEQYF.

This clonotype was detected many times. CDR3 DNA sequence: TGTGCCAGCAGTTTTGGCAGGTACTCCTACGAGCAGTACGTC. It specifies CASSFGRYSYEQYV. This chain links TRBV27 with TRBJ2-7, with D unresolved. Germline V gene data show CDR1 as MNHEY and CDR2 as SMNVEV (reference sequence). This CDR3 contains 14 residues. V lost 3 bases to trimming and J lost 0 bases, with 9 bases between them.

In its sample, this clonotype was seen many times. The gene calls are TRBV7-2 and TRBJ1-1; unclear D gene. V lost 5 bases and J 6 bases, leaving 16 bases between the germline ends. CDR3 length: 14 amino acids. Germline CDR1 is SGHTA and CDR2 is FQGNSA. The CDR3 DNA sequence: TGTGCCAGCAGCGCAAAACCTAATACCGCTGAAGCTTTCTTT. The encoded protein is CASSAKPNTAEAFF.

This clonotype was observed at least ten times. The rearrangement joins TRBV2 to TRBJ2-1; the D gene is possibly TRBD2 (6 bases). Germline V lookup: CDR1 SNHLY, CDR2 FYNNEI. The CDR3 runs 17 residues. V was trimmed by 3 bases and J by 4 bases, leaving 19 bases between them. The CDR3 region is CASSEGWFGTPYNEQFF. The CDR3 nucleotides read TGTGCCAGCAGTGAGGGCTGGTTTGGGACTCCATACAATGAGCAGTTCTTC.

This clonotype was recorded a few times. The rearrangement joins TRBV4-2 to TRBJ2-3; TRBD2 agrees at 11 bases. From germline, CDR1 is LGHNA and CDR2 YNFKEQ. Trimming at V came to 1 base and at J to 4 bases, leaving 4 bases not matched to a gene. CDR3 length: 16 residues. CDR3 nucleotide sequence: TGTGCCAGCAGCCAAGCACTAGCGGGAGTATCAGATACGCAGTATTTT. Translating gives CASSQALAGVSDTQYF.

This clonotype occurred many times. The rearrangement uses TRBV19 and TRBJ2-5; D tentatively reads TRBD1 or TRBD2 (6 bases each). The CDR3 sequence is 17 residues long. Trimming left V 0 bases short and J 2 bases short, with 16 bases between. Germline CDR1 and CDR2: LNHDA and SQIVND (reference sequence). The CDR3 protein is CASSIDEGGTSQETQYF. CDR3 sequence (DNA): TGTGCCAGTAGTATAGATGAAGGCGGGACATCACAAGAGACCCAGTACTTC.

The sample holds many counts of this clonotype. The chain uses TRBV7-2 and TRBJ2-3; D is perhaps TRBD2 (5 bases). The CDR3 runs to 15 residues. Deletions cut 1 base from V and 3 bases from J, with 11 bases between. In germline, CDR1 is SGHTA, CDR2 FQGNSA. The CDR3 is CASSLGGYKTDTQYF. The CDR3 nucleotides are TGTGCCAGCAGCTTAGGAGGGTATAAGACAGATACGCAGTATTTT.

This clonotype was seen at least ten times. The chain uses TRBV12-3 or TRBV12-4 and TRBJ1-3; no clear D. The length of the CDR3 is 12 residues. The V and J ends lost 2 bases and 6 bases respectively, with 5 bases between them. The CDR3 DNA follows: TGTGCCAGCAGTTTATTGCTAAACACCATATATTTT. This sequence encodes CASSLLLNTIYF.

This sequence joins TRBV7-9 and TRBJ2-3, with D hard to call. The CDR3 consists of 12 residues. V was trimmed by 8 bases and J by 3 bases, leaving 9 bases between them. Germline CDR1 and CDR2: SEHNR and FQNEAQ (reference sequence). The chain's CDR3 is CASQGSTDTQYF. CDR3 coding DNA: TGTGCCAGCCAAGGGTCGACAGATACGCAGTATTTT.

The chain uses TRBV11-2 and TRBJ2-7; D gene uncertain. Germline values: CDR1 SGHAT, CDR2 FQNNGV. V was pared by 5 bases and J by 1 base, with 15 bases between. The CDR3 spans 15 residues. DNA for the CDR3: TGTGCCAGCAGCCCCCCTTCCTCCTCTTCCTACGAGCAGTACTTC. It translates to CASSPPSSSSYEQYF.